This entry is about one T cell receptor beta chain. Its matching antigen is unknown. The sequencing template was cDNA reverse transcribed from extracted RNA. Data came from immunoSEQ multiplex PCR; TCRdb stores just in-frame clones and leaves some out. The sample records about 250,000 clones, roughly two thirds being singletons. Trimming took off 3 bases at V and 2 bases at J, with 13 bases between the two ends. Germline CDR1 reads GTSNPN; CDR2 reads SVGIG (reference sequence). The CDR3 covers 14 residues. Cell sorting was applied to PBMCs, and CD4+ and CD8+ T cells were collected. The entry originates in a study of CD8+ T cells in alopecia areata. On the study more broadly: Administration of oral tofacitinib to treated patients was at 5 to 10 mg twice daily. General study findings and limits: TCR sharing was clearer in mice than between patients, perhaps partly owing to patient HLA diversity. In scalp samples, resident alphabeta T cells of normal skin are also sequenced.

J is TRBJ1-2 and V is TRBV30; tentative D call: TRBD1 (5 bases). The sample was CD4+ T cells sorted from blood, taken at week 0. The TCR sequence derives from a human donor with alopecia areata. The CDR3 nucleotides are TGTGCCTGGAGAGGGGACCGATGGAACTATGGCTACACCTTC. Amino acid sequence: CAWRGDRWNYGYTF.